A single sample is the source of the 18 T cell receptor beta chains below, sequenced in a study of human T cells and chemical hapten exposure. Each CDR3 protein is one row after TCRdb ran MiXCR on the RACE reads. The table has 35,000 to 45,000 distinct CDR3 sequences, around 9% seen once. Time point in this sample: patch test 2, 6 weeks after DPC sensitization. Sample treatment: therapeutic diphenylcyclopropenone sensitization with weekly scalp DPC. The specimen was whole blood, collected in connection with sensitization to the hapten diphenylcyclopropenone (DPC). The receptor set was obtained from a woman aged 40 to 49 with alopecia areata. Some clones in this sample may be carry-over from other donors' samples.

The sample holds many counts of this clonotype. The chain employs TRBV11-1 and TRBJ2-7, with unresolved D. Germline V gives CDR1 SGHAT, CDR2 FQDESV (reference sequence). V lost 5 bases and J lost 3, with 5 bases in between. The CDR3 is made up of 11 amino acids. The CDR3 sequence is CASSPGYEQYF. CDR3 nucleotide sequence: TGTGCCAGCAGCCCCGGCTACGAGCAGTACTTC.

Ten or more counts support this clonotype. The V call is TRBV20-1, the J call TRBJ2-3; 7 bases are a match to TRBD1. Germline CDR1 is DFQATT and CDR2 is SNEGSKA (reference sequence). Trimming cost V 2 bases and J 5 bases; bases outside gene matches: 7. The CDR3 extends over 14 amino acids. The CDR3 nucleotides read TGCAGTGCTAGAATCGAGGGGGCAAGAGATACGCAGTATTTT. Translating it yields CSARIEGARDTQYF.

This rearrangement joins TRBV28 to TRBJ2-7; D is unclear. The CDR3 runs to 11 residues. V lost 5 bases and J 7 bases, leaving 9 bases between the germline ends. CDR1 is MDHEN and CDR2 is SYDVKM in the germline V gene. The DNA for the CDR3 is TGTGCCAGCAGTCCGGGCTGGGAGCAGTACTTC. Amino acids: CASSPGWEQYF.

This clonotype was recorded many times. The rearrangement joins TRBV7-3 to TRBJ2-1, with TRBD1 matching 7 bases. This CDR3 has 17 residues. Per germline, CDR1 SGHTA and CDR2 FQGTGA. The J segment lost 7 bases and the V segment lost 0 bases, leaving 12 bases of the junction unmatched. The CDR3 region has the DNA TGTGCCAGCAGCTTAACGAAGGGCAGGGGGAGTAGGAATGAGCAGTTCTTC. Translated: CASSLTKGRGSRNEQFF.

Points on this clonotype: A single base separates this from a much larger clone, so it may be a read error. The chain links TRBV7-2 to TRBJ1-2; D call uncertain. Looked up from germline, CDR1 is SGHTA and CDR2 is FQGNSA. The ends were cut back, 7 bases at V and 2 bases at J, with 11 bases in the middle. CDR3 size: 13 residues. The CDR3 nucleotides read TGTGCCAGCACTCCGGAACTCAACTATGGCTACACCTTC. Translating it yields CASTPELNYGYTF.

This clonotype was detected ten times or more. J is TRBJ2-1 and V is TRBV3-1; tentative D call: TRBD1 (6 bases). Per the germline V gene, CDR1 is LGHDT and CDR2 is YNNKEL (reference sequence). This CDR3 spans 14 amino acids. V lost 4 bases and J 10 bases, leaving 17 bases between the germline ends. CDR3 in DNA: TGTGCCAGCAGCCCCTGGACAGAGCGTGCCGAGCAGTTCTTC. Protein: CASSPWTERAEQFF.

This clonotype came up many times. The V call is TRBV6-1, the J call TRBJ1-2; 8 bases match TRBD1. The CDR3 runs 14 residues. V was pared by 6 bases and J by 5 bases, with 8 bases of the junction left unmatched. Looked up from germline, CDR1 is MNHNS and CDR2 is SASEGT. The CDR3: CASSQGQGRYGYTF. CDR3 DNA: TGTGCCAGCAGCCAAGGACAGGGAAGATATGGCTACACCTTC.

The sample holds a few counts of this clonotype. V is TRBV6-1 and J is TRBJ1-5; the D gene is possibly TRBD1 (6 bases). Trimming removed 5 bases at V and 3 bases at J, with 14 bases between. The CDR3 is made up of 15 amino acids. CDR1 is MNHNS, CDR2 SASEGT, per germline. CDR3 protein: CASSSTGFSNQPQHF. CDR3 sequence (DNA): TGTGCCAGCAGTTCGACAGGCTTCTCCAATCAGCCCCAGCATTTT.

This clonotype was observed a handful of times. V gene TRBV5-1 combines with J gene TRBJ2-5, with TRBD2 as a possible D gene (5 bases). V lost 2 bases and J lost 5, with 13 bases in between. The CDR3 totals 14 residues. CDR1 SGHRS and CDR2 YFSETQ come from the germline V gene. CDR3 coding DNA: TGCGCCAGCAGCTTAGGGAGTTTGGCGGAGACCCAGTACTTC. Its translation: CASSLGSLAETQYF.

This clonotype was seen a handful of times. The V call is TRBV4-2, the J call TRBJ2-7, with D possibly being TRBD2 (5 bases). The CDR3 length is 14 residues. V gave up 0 bases and J gave up 2 bases, with 8 bases separating them. Per the germline V gene, CDR1 is LGHNA and CDR2 is YNFKEQ. CDR3 residues: CASSQETTTYEQYF. The CDR3 DNA reads TGTGCCAGCAGCCAAGAGACTACCACCTACGAGCAGTACTTC.

There are many counts of this clonotype. V is TRBV20-1 and J is TRBJ1-4, with TRBD1 identical over 8 bases. The CDR3 is 15 amino acids. Germline CDR1 DFQATT, CDR2 SNEGSKA (reference sequence). With 1 base clipped from V and 7 bases from J, the junction kept 8 bases outside the gene matches. CDR3 bases: TGCAGTGCTAGAGGCTGGGCAGGGGGCTCTGAAAAACTGTTTTTT. This encodes CSARGWAGGSEKLFF.

The sample holds many counts of this clonotype. The chain employs TRBV5-8 and TRBJ1-1; D uncertain. Trimming pared 4 bases from V and 4 bases from J, leaving 8 bases between. The CDR3 is 12 residues long. Germline V gene data show CDR1 as SGHTS and CDR2 as YDEGEE. This chain's CDR3 is CASSPYGTEAFF. The CDR3, as DNA: TGTGCCAGCAGCCCTTATGGCACTGAAGCTTTCTTT.

This clonotype was observed a handful of times. The rearrangement links TRBV5-5 to TRBJ2-6, with TRBD1 identical over 12 bases. The V and J ends lost 4 bases and 2 bases, in that order; junction bases with no gene match: 7. Germline V lookup: CDR1 SGHKS, CDR2 YYEKEE (reference sequence). This CDR3 comprises 18 residues. The CDR3 nucleotides are TGTGCCAGCAGCAGCGGCGGGACAGGGGGCCCTGGGGCCAACGTCCTGACTTTC. This translates into CASSSGGTGGPGANVLTF.

A few counts support this clonotype. This chain links TRBV27 with TRBJ2-5; 10 bases are a match to TRBD2. The ends lost 5 bases at V and 5 bases at J; junction bases unmatched: 5. Germline-derived CDR1 and CDR2 are MNHEY and SMNVEV (reference sequence). The CDR3 extends over 14 amino acids. CDR3 nucleotide sequence: TGTGCCAGCAGTCTAGCGGGGGCGCAGGAGACCCAGTACTTC. Protein: CASSLAGAQETQYF.

This clonotype was observed a few times. V is TRBV7-9 and J is TRBJ1-2, with 7 bases fitting TRBD1. The CDR3 sequence is 13 residues long. After removal of 3 bases from V and 6 bases from J, the junction contained 4 bases not matched to a gene. Germline assignment: CDR1 SEHNR and CDR2 FQNEAQ (reference sequence). The DNA for the CDR3 is TGTGCCAGCAGCTTTAAAGGGGGCGATGGCTACACCTTC. It yields the protein CASSFKGGDGYTF.

This clonotype was counted ten times or more. V gene TRBV28 combines with J gene TRBJ1-1; D remains ambiguous. The CDR3 totals 11 residues. The germline V and J ends were trimmed by 6 bases and 1 base, with 3 bases remaining between them. The germline CDR1 and CDR2 sequences are MDHEN and SYDVKM. The CDR3 DNA sequence: TGTGCCAGCAGCGGGAACACTGAAGCTTTCTTT. Translated, it gives CASSGNTEAFF.

This clonotype was picked up many times. The chain recombines TRBV6-1 with TRBJ2-3; the match to TRBD2 covers 9 bases. Germline CDR1 is MNHNS and CDR2 is SASEGT. The CDR3 sequence is 16 residues long. J lost 6 bases, V lost 5 bases, and 12 bases had no gene match. The CDR3 sequence: CASSFLKAGGADTQYF. CDR3 nucleotides: TGTGCCAGCAGTTTCCTCAAAGCGGGGGGAGCCGATACGCAGTATTTT.

This clonotype came up many times. The CDR3 nucleotides read TGTGCCAGCAGTTTGGGACAGGGGGGAGATACGCAGTATTTT. Encoded protein: CASSLGQGGDTQYF. The chain has TRBV6-5 and TRBJ2-3; 11 bases map to TRBD1. The germline V gene has CDR1 MNHEY and CDR2 SVGAGI. With 4 bases clipped from V and 5 bases from J, the junction kept 2 bases outside the gene matches. This CDR3 region has 14 residues.